What follows are 20 T cell receptor beta chains derived from one specimen sequenced in a study of T cells after yellow fever vaccination. One entry per CDR3 protein results from TCRdb running MiXCR on the 5' RACE reads. This table has hundreds of thousands of distinct CDR3 sequences, roughly 14% appearing once. The source material was PBMCs, sampled on the day of the yellow fever booster vaccination. Receptors were obtained from a man aged 30-40 years who received the YFV17D yellow fever vaccine.

The chain combines TRBV12-5 with TRBJ2-3; 9 bases fit TRBD2. The CDR3 is 19 residues long. V shed 0 bases, J shed 1 base, and the junction held 11 bases outside the gene matches. Germline V lookup: CDR1 LGHNT, CDR2 FRNRAP. The CDR3, as DNA: TGTGCTAGTGGTTTGGTACGAAGGCTAGCGGGACGCGGCACAGATACGCAGTATTTT. This codes for CASGLVRRLAGRGTDTQYF.

The V call is TRBV3-1, the J call TRBJ2-5; no reliable D call. CDR3 length: 11 amino acids. The V end was cut by 11 bases, the J end by 5 bases, with 12 bases between. Germline CDR1 and CDR2: LGHDT and YNNKEL (reference sequence). CDR3 sequence reads: CACRRQETQYF. The CDR3 nucleotides read TGTGCCTGTAGGCGCCAGGAGACCCAGTACTTC.

This clonotype was seen a few times. This rearrangement joins TRBV11-2 to TRBJ1-2; TRBD1 might be the D (5 bases). V was pared by 2 bases and J by 0 bases, with 7 bases between. Germline V CDR1 and CDR2: SGHAT, FQNNGV. This CDR3 contains 14 residues. CDR3 DNA: TGTGCCAGCAGCTTACAGGGATCTAACTATGGCTACACCTTC. This gives the protein CASSLQGSNYGYTF.

This clonotype showed up just a few times. J is TRBJ2-1 and V is TRBV2; D is unclear. The CDR3 spans 16 residues. Germline assignment: CDR1 SNHLY and CDR2 FYNNEI. V was clipped by 5 bases and J by 5 bases, with 19 bases between them. The chain's CDR3 is CASSSGPRRHNNEQFF. DNA of the CDR3: TGTGCCAGCAGTTCCGGGCCCCGGAGACACAACAATGAGCAGTTCTTC.

The J gene is TRBJ1-1, the V gene TRBV20-1; TRBD1 might be the D (5 bases). Germline loops: CDR1 DFQATT, CDR2 SNEGSKA (reference sequence). This CDR3 is built from 17 residues. The V gene lost 1 base and the J gene lost 0 bases, with 18 bases spanning the gap. The DNA of the CDR3 is TGCAGTGCTAGAGGGCCGGGGCGTAGCTCTATGAACACTGAAGCTTTCTTT. This gives the protein CSARGPGRSSMNTEAFF.

This clonotype was recorded at least ten times. The rearrangement links TRBV27 to TRBJ2-5, with D perhaps matching TRBD1 or TRBD2 (5 bases each). This CDR3 has 17 amino acids. V shed 2 bases and J shed 4 bases, with 20 bases lying between them. CDR1 and CDR2 from the germline V gene are MNHEY and SMNVEV (reference sequence). The CDR3 loop is CASSLRTGPRIGETQYF. Written as DNA, the CDR3 is TGTGCCAGCAGTTTAAGGACGGGGCCCAGGATAGGAGAGACCCAGTACTTC.

In its sample, this clonotype was seen a few times. The CDR3 region is CASSYPGPLNEQFF. DNA for the CDR3: TGTGCCAGCAGCTACCCGGGACCCCTCAATGAGCAGTTCTTC. V and J are TRBV7-2 and TRBJ2-1; tentatively, D is TRBD1 or TRBD2 (5 bases each). The CDR3 is 14 residues long. The ends were cut back, 4 bases at V and 6 bases at J, with 13 bases in the middle. Germline lookup yields CDR1 SGHTA and CDR2 FQGNSA.

This clonotype was seen a handful of times. This chain uses TRBV7-9 with TRBJ2-3, with TRBD2 matching over 9 bases. V trimming: 5 bases; J trimming: 2 bases; junction bases outside the gene matches: 5. In germline, CDR1 is SEHNR, CDR2 FQNEAQ (reference sequence). The CDR3 is made up of 15 amino acids. CDR3 loop: CASSLLAGYTDTQYF. The CDR3 DNA is TGTGCCAGCAGCCTCCTAGCGGGATACACAGATACGCAGTATTTT.

This clonotype was seen more than once but under ten times. This chain joins TRBV7-8 and TRBJ1-1; D is uncertain. Germline values: CDR1 SGHVS, CDR2 FQNEAQ. CDR3 length equals 13 residues. The ends were cut back, 5 bases at V and 2 bases at J, with 9 bases in the middle. CDR3 sequence: CASSEMSNTEAFF. CDR3 coding DNA: TGTGCCAGCAGCGAGATGTCTAACACTGAAGCTTTCTTT.

This clonotype came up a few times. This sequence joins TRBV7-9 and TRBJ2-5, with D possibly being TRBD1 (7 bases). The CDR3 loop spans 16 amino acids. The V end was cut by 1 base, the J end by 5 bases, with 17 bases between. Germline V gene sequence: CDR1 SEHNR, CDR2 FQNEAQ (reference sequence). CDR3 nucleotides: TGTGCCAGCAGCTTAGAAGCAGGGGGGCAGGACGAGACCCAGTACTTC. This sequence encodes CASSLEAGGQDETQYF.

This clonotype was picked up a small number of times. The rearrangement uses TRBV6-1 and TRBJ2-2, with 9 positions matching TRBD1. V gave up 7 bases and J gave up 1 base; unmatched junction bases: 13. CDR3 size: 18 residues. Germline V CDR1 and CDR2: MNHNS, SASEGT. The CDR3 sequence is CASIPIGTGRGNTGELFF. In nucleotides, the CDR3 is TGTGCCAGCATCCCAATCGGGACAGGGAGGGGGAACACCGGGGAGCTGTTTTTT.

This clonotype was picked up a small number of times. This chain connects TRBV6-2 or TRBV6-3 to TRBJ2-7; 9 bases agree with TRBD2. The germline V gene has CDR1 MNHEY and CDR2 SVGEGT. The CDR3 has 13 amino acids. The trim removed 6 bases at V and 6 bases at J, leaving 6 bases unmatched. The CDR3 spells CASSLIAGVEQYF. The CDR3 nucleotides read TGTGCCAGCAGCTTAATAGCGGGAGTCGAGCAGTACTTC.

The V and J genes are TRBV18 and TRBJ2-5; 7 nucleotides align to TRBD1. The V segment lost 6 bases and the J segment 5 bases; nucleotides outside the gene matches: 6. The CDR3 spans 13 residues. Germline V gene data show CDR1 as KGHSH and CDR2 as LQKENI. The CDR3 here is CASSGRQGETQYF. The CDR3, as DNA: TGTGCCAGCTCGGGCAGACAGGGCGAGACCCAGTACTTC.

The sample holds a few counts of this clonotype. The chain recombines TRBV27 with TRBJ2-3; 7 bases map to TRBD1. This CDR3 comprises 15 residues. CDR1 and CDR2 (germline): MNHEY, SMNVEV (reference sequence). With V trimmed by 8 bases and J by 1 base, 9 bases remained unmatched. The CDR3 spells CASQPGTARTDTQYF. DNA for the CDR3: TGTGCCAGCCAACCAGGGACAGCTCGCACAGATACGCAGTATTTT.

The chain is built from TRBV12-3 or TRBV12-4 and TRBJ2-1; D might be TRBD1 or TRBD2, each matching 5 bases. This CDR3 spans 13 amino acids. Between the trimmed V and J ends, which lost 1 base and 7 bases, there was a span of 8 bases. CDR3 DNA: TGTGCCAGCAGTTTAGACGGGGCTAATGAGCAGTTCTTC. It yields the protein CASSLDGANEQFF.

This clonotype occurred a few times. This chain connects TRBV10-3 to TRBJ1-1; 9 bases fit TRBD1. The germline V gene encodes CDR1 ENHRY and CDR2 SYGVKD. CDR3 length equals 13 residues. Trimming at V came to 6 bases and at J to 4 bases, leaving 3 bases not matched to a gene. CDR3 region: CAIRGTGSTEAFF. In DNA, the CDR3 is TGTGCCATCAGGGGGACAGGGAGCACTGAAGCTTTCTTT.

This clonotype was seen a handful of times. V and J are TRBV12-3 or TRBV12-4 and TRBJ2-3, with 11 bases matching TRBD2. V shed 7 bases, J shed 14 bases, and the junction held 14 bases outside the gene matches. The CDR3 is made up of 14 amino acids. Here the CDR3 reads CASNPPGTSGWRYF. CDR3 DNA: TGTGCCAGCAACCCCCCCGGGACTAGCGGTTGGAGGTATTTT.

This clonotype has a handful of counts. The chain combines TRBV7-2 with TRBJ2-2; 8 bases map to TRBD2. The CDR3 is 17 residues long. Trimming took 7 bases from V and 3 from J; bases not matched to a gene: 13. Germline V gene sequence: CDR1 SGHTA, CDR2 FQGNSA. Written as DNA, the CDR3 is TGTGCCAGCAAACAACGCGGGAGCGGGAGATACACCGGGGAGCTGTTTTTT. Translating it yields CASKQRGSGRYTGELFF.

The chain uses TRBV6-5 and TRBJ1-1; D is perhaps TRBD1 (5 bases). CDR3 length: 15 amino acids. V lost 4 bases, J lost 0 bases, and 12 bases lay in between. Per the germline V gene, CDR1 is MNHEY and CDR2 is SVGAGI. The CDR3 protein is CASSSPGPMNTEAFF. The CDR3 DNA is TGTGCCAGCAGTTCCCCGGGACCCATGAACACTGAAGCTTTCTTT.

This clonotype was recorded a few times. The CDR3 spells CASGGLGDGEFF. The CDR3 nucleotides are TGTGCCAGCGGGGGACTGGGGGACGGGGAGTTCTTC. The genes are TRBV7-9 and TRBJ2-1, with a possible D match to TRBD2 (6 bases). CDR3 length: 12 amino acids. Trimming cost V 8 bases and J 14 bases, with 19 bases left between them. Germline V gene data show CDR1 as SEHNR and CDR2 as FQNEAQ (reference sequence). Using reference TRBV7-9 and TRBJ2-1 for the parts outside the CDR3, the full variable domain is DTGVSQNPRHKITKRGQNVTFRCDPISEHNRLYWYRQTLGQGPEFLTYFQNEAQLEKSRLLSDRFSAERPKGSFSTLEIQRTEQGDSAMYLCASGGLGDGEFFGPGTRLTVL.